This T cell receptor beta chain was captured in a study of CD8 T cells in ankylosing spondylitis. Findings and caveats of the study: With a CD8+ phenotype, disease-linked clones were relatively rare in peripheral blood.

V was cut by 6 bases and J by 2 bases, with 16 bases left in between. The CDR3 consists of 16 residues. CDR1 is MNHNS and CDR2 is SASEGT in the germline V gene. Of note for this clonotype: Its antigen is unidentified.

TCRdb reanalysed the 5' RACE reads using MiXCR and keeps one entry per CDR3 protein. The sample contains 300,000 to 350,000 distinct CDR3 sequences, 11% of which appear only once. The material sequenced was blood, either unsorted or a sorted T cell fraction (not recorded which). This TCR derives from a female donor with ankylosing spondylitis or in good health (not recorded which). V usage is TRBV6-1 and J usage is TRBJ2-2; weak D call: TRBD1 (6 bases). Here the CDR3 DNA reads TGTGCCAGCAGGAGAGATGGCAGGGGTAACACCGGGGAGCTGTTTTTT. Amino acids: CASRRDGRGNTGELFF.